This T cell receptor beta chain was sequenced during a study of cytomegalovirus exposure and HLA in healthy donors. Profiling relied on immunoSEQ multiplex PCR, and the TCRdb table lists in-frame clones only, not all of them. The sample includes 150,000 to 250,000 clones, about 81% of them seen just once. V lost 0 bases and J 2 bases, leaving 6 bases between the germline ends. The CDR3 covers 14 residues. Germline CDR1 is SGHRS and CDR2 is YFSETQ. Points from the study as a whole: Researchers counted around 170 TCR beta chains as cytomegalovirus-associated. According to a later analysis, TCR clusters from the first cohort tended to co-occur in the 120 or so validation repertoires.

As concerns this clone: As yet, its antigen is unknown. This CDR3 is also generated by other DNA sequences in the sample.

The sample comprised PBMCs. The clonotype was recovered from a woman in her 30s in good health and CMV-seronegative. This chain links TRBV5-1 with TRBJ1-5, with D hard to call. The CDR3 DNA reads TGCGCCAGCAGCTTGGAGGCGGGCAATCAGCCCCAGCATTTT. This translates into CASSLEAGNQPQHF.